A selection of T cell receptor beta chains follows, all from one sample in a study of cytomegalovirus exposure and HLA in healthy donors. Produced via immunoSEQ multiplex PCR; TCRdb's table is partial and in-frame only. The sample includes about 180,000 clones, 80% of them seen just once. Specimen: PBMCs. The receptors were sampled from a man aged 40-49 years in good health and CMV-seronegative. The CDR3 runs from the conserved cysteine through the conserved F or W. The D gene is left open where the match is weak. Clone size is given for some rows only: seen once, a few or many times, or a class if the clone is expanded.

CDR3 DNA: TGTGCCAGCAGCCCCGGGACAGGGCCGTTTTACGAGCAGTACTTC
CDR3 protein: CASSPGTGPFYEQYF
D gene: TRBD1
clone size: .
J gene: TRBJ2-7
V gene: TRBV7-2

CDR3 DNA: TGTGCCAGTAGTCAGACAGGGTTTGAAGCAGATACGCAGTATTTT
CDR3 protein: CASSQTGFEADTQYF
D gene: TRBD1
clone size: .
J gene: TRBJ2-3
V gene: TRBV19

CDR3 DNA: TGTGCCACCAGTGACGAGACAGGGACCCTCCTTAACATTCAGTACTTC
CDR3 protein: CATSDETGTLLNIQYF
D gene: TRBD1
clone size: once
J gene: TRBJ2-4
V gene: TRBV15

CDR3 DNA: TGCGCCAGCAGCTTGGAAAGCGGGCCTGTTTACGAGCAGTACTTC
CDR3 protein: CASSLESGPVYEQYF
D gene: .
clone size: .
J gene: TRBJ2-7
V gene: TRBV5-1

CDR3 DNA: TGTGGGGCAGGGGACAGGGGGCCCTACGAGCAGTACTTC
CDR3 protein: CGAGDRGPYEQYF
D gene: TRBD1
clone size: .
J gene: TRBJ2-7
V gene: TRBV6-1

CDR3 DNA: TGTGCCAGCAGCAAGGACAGGGGACCTGAAAAACTGTTTTTT
CDR3 protein: CASSKDRGPEKLFF
D gene: TRBD1
clone size: .
J gene: TRBJ1-4
V gene: TRBV11-3

CDR3 DNA: TGTGCCAGCTCCCCGCCCCCGGGGGGCACTTCACCCCTCCACTTT
CDR3 protein: CASSPPPGGTSPLHF
D gene: .
clone size: .
J gene: TRBJ1-6
V gene: TRBV18

CDR3 DNA: TGTGCCAGCAGCTTGGCAGGGACTACCAATGAGCAGTTCTTC
CDR3 protein: CASSLAGTTNEQFF
D gene: TRBD2
clone size: .
J gene: TRBJ2-1
V gene: TRBV5-4

CDR3 DNA: TGTGCCAGCAGCCAGACAGGGGTGAGGGAGACCCAGTACTTC
CDR3 protein: CASSQTGVRETQYF
D gene: TRBD1
clone size: .
J gene: TRBJ2-5
V gene: TRBV14

CDR3 DNA: TGTGCCAGCAGCTTTCCCCTTGGAGGGACAGGGTACGAGCAGTACTTC
CDR3 protein: CASSFPLGGTGYEQYF
D gene: TRBD1
clone size: .
J gene: TRBJ2-7
V gene: TRBV7-9

CDR3 DNA: TGTGCCAGCAGTTACTCGACAGGGGCAAACTATGGCTACACCTTC
CDR3 protein: CASSYSTGANYGYTF
D gene: TRBD1
clone size: .
J gene: TRBJ1-2
V gene: TRBV6-5

CDR3 DNA: TGTGCCAGCAGCCTCAGGGCCTATGGCTACACCTTC
CDR3 protein: CASSLRAYGYTF
D gene: .
clone size: .
J gene: TRBJ1-2
V gene: TRBV7-9

CDR3 DNA: TGTGCCAGCAGCCCTGGGACAGGGGATTCCTCCGGCTACACCTTC
CDR3 protein: CASSPGTGDSSGYTF
D gene: TRBD1
clone size: .
J gene: TRBJ1-2
V gene: TRBV6-5

CDR3 DNA: TGTGCCAGCACTTTGGGCACACAGACCCCCTACGAGCAGTACTTC
CDR3 protein: CASTLGTQTPYEQYF
D gene: .
clone size: .
J gene: TRBJ2-7
V gene: TRBV7-2

CDR3 DNA: TGTGCCAGCAGCTTTGAGGCGGGCAACTCCTACGAGCAGTACTTC
CDR3 protein: CASSFEAGNSYEQYF
D gene: .
clone size: .
J gene: TRBJ2-7
V gene: TRBV7-2

CDR3 DNA: TGCGCCAGCAGCTTCACTAGCGGGACCTACAATGAGCAGTTCTTC
CDR3 protein: CASSFTSGTYNEQFF
D gene: TRBD2
clone size: .
J gene: TRBJ2-1
V gene: TRBV4-1

CDR3 DNA: TGTGCCAGCAGTGTTACAGGGGGCCCTCAGCCCCAGCATTTT
CDR3 protein: CASSVTGGPQPQHF
D gene: TRBD1
clone size: .
J gene: TRBJ1-5
V gene: TRBV2

CDR3 DNA: TGTGCCAGTAGTATTGGGACAGGGGGTTACGAGCAGTACTTC
CDR3 protein: CASSIGTGGYEQYF
D gene: TRBD1
clone size: few
J gene: TRBJ2-7
V gene: TRBV19

CDR3 DNA: TGTGCCAGCAGCCTCGACAGGGCGACAGATACGCAGTATTTT
CDR3 protein: CASSLDRATDTQYF
D gene: TRBD1
clone size: .
J gene: TRBJ2-3
V gene: TRBV9

CDR3 DNA: TGTGCCAGTAGTCCGTGGGAGAGGTCCTACAATGAGCAGTTCTTC
CDR3 protein: CASSPWERSYNEQFF
D gene: .
clone size: .
J gene: TRBJ2-1
V gene: TRBV19

CDR3 DNA: TGTGCCTGGAGTTCAGGGTATTTCACCGGGCGTCGGGGGACCCAAGAGACCCAGTACTTC
CDR3 protein: CAWSSGYFTGRRGTQETQYF
D gene: .
clone size: .
J gene: TRBJ2-5
V gene: TRBV30

CDR3 DNA: TGTGCCAGCAGTTTATCCTACATTTCCGACAGACTTGAAGCTTTCTTT
CDR3 protein: CASSLSYISDRLEAFF
D gene: .
clone size: .
J gene: TRBJ1-1
V gene: TRBV27

CDR3 DNA: TGTGCCAGCTCACCACCGAGGCGACAGGGGGCATTTGAGACCCAGTACTTC
CDR3 protein: CASSPPRRQGAFETQYF
D gene: TRBD1
clone size: .
J gene: TRBJ2-5
V gene: TRBV18

CDR3 DNA: TGTGCCAGCAGCTTGCGGAGCACAAATACGCAGTATTTT
CDR3 protein: CASSLRSTNTQYF
D gene: .
clone size: .
J gene: TRBJ2-3
V gene: TRBV7-9

CDR3 DNA: TGTGCCAGCAGCGCCGGGACAGGGTCGAGATTTAGCAATCAGCCCCAGCATTTT
CDR3 protein: CASSAGTGSRFSNQPQHF
D gene: TRBD1
clone size: once
J gene: TRBJ1-5
V gene: TRBV7-2

CDR3 DNA: TGTGCCAGCACACCCCAGACAGGGATGGGGAATGAGCAGTTCTTC
CDR3 protein: CASTPQTGMGNEQFF
D gene: TRBD1
clone size: .
J gene: TRBJ2-1
V gene: TRBV28

CDR3 DNA: TGTGCCAGCAGCGTAGACGACTTTAACTATGGCTACACCTTC
CDR3 protein: CASSVDDFNYGYTF
D gene: .
clone size: once
J gene: TRBJ1-2
V gene: TRBV9

CDR3 DNA: TGTGCCAGCAGTGAAAGGACTTTACTTAGTGAAAAACTGTTTTTT
CDR3 protein: CASSERTLLSEKLFF
D gene: .
clone size: .
J gene: TRBJ1-4
V gene: TRBV25-1

CDR3 DNA: TGTGCCACCCTATCAGGGGGACGAACTGAAGCTTTCTTT
CDR3 protein: CATLSGGRTEAFF
D gene: TRBD1
clone size: few
J gene: TRBJ1-1
V gene: TRBV27

CDR3 DNA: TGTGCCAGCAGCGTAGGGACAGGGGCCACTCAGCCCCAGCATTTT
CDR3 protein: CASSVGTGATQPQHF
D gene: TRBD1
clone size: .
J gene: TRBJ1-5
V gene: TRBV9

CDR3 DNA: TGCGCCAGCAGCTTGGGACTAGCGGGAGGCCGGGATGAGCAGTTCTTC
CDR3 protein: CASSLGLAGGRDEQFF
D gene: TRBD2
clone size: .
J gene: TRBJ2-1
V gene: TRBV5-1

CDR3 DNA: TGTGCCAGCAGTCTGCCCGGGAGGGACGAGCAGTACTTC
CDR3 protein: CASSLPGRDEQYF
D gene: TRBD2
clone size: .
J gene: TRBJ2-7
V gene: TRBV25-1

CDR3 DNA: TGTGCCAGCACCCTCGTGACAGGACAGGGGATTTCAGAGACCCAGTACTTC
CDR3 protein: CASTLVTGQGISETQYF
D gene: TRBD1
clone size: .
J gene: TRBJ2-5
V gene: TRBV7-9

CDR3 DNA: TGTGCCACCGGCCTAGAGGGGAGGGGCACTGAAGCTTTCTTT
CDR3 protein: CATGLEGRGTEAFF
D gene: .
clone size: once
J gene: TRBJ1-1
V gene: TRBV10-3

CDR3 DNA: TGCAGCGTCCACGAAACCCCGGGGTCCTACGAGCAGTACTTC
CDR3 protein: CSVHETPGSYEQYF
D gene: .
clone size: .
J gene: TRBJ2-7
V gene: TRBV29-1

CDR3 DNA: TGTGCCAGCAGCTTGCAGGGGAAGTACACTGAAGCTTTCTTT
CDR3 protein: CASSLQGKYTEAFF
D gene: .
clone size: .
J gene: TRBJ1-1
V gene: TRBV7-6

CDR3 DNA: TGTGCCAGCAGCGTAGAGGTCGGAGTAGCGGCTGGCTACACCTTC
CDR3 protein: CASSVEVGVAAGYTF
D gene: .
clone size: few
J gene: TRBJ1-2
V gene: TRBV9

CDR3 DNA: TGCACCAGCAGCCAACCCGTTCCGTACTTC
CDR3 protein: CTSSQPVPYF
D gene: .
clone size: .
J gene: TRBJ2-7
V gene: TRBV1

CDR3 DNA: TGTGCCAGCACCACGGGGGAGCGAACTGAAGCTTTCTTT
CDR3 protein: CASTTGERTEAFF
D gene: .
clone size: medium-sized
J gene: TRBJ1-1
V gene: TRBV27

CDR3 DNA: TGCGCCAGCAGCCAAGATGGGAGGACAGGTGATACGCAGTATTTT
CDR3 protein: CASSQDGRTGDTQYF
D gene: .
clone size: .
J gene: TRBJ2-3
V gene: TRBV4-3

CDR3 DNA: TGTGCCAGCAGCAGGGGACAGGGGACGACTGAAGCTTTCTTT
CDR3 protein: CASSRGQGTTEAFF
D gene: TRBD1
clone size: .
J gene: TRBJ1-1
V gene: TRBV9

CDR3 DNA: TGTGCCAGTAGCGGGGCGATATCCTACGAGCAGTACTTC
CDR3 protein: CASSGAISYEQYF
D gene: TRBD2
clone size: .
J gene: TRBJ2-7
V gene: TRBV2

CDR3 DNA: TGTGCCAGCGCGATTACAGGCGTCTACGAGCAGTACTTC
CDR3 protein: CASAITGVYEQYF
D gene: .
clone size: .
J gene: TRBJ2-7
V gene: TRBV2

CDR3 DNA: TGTGCCAGCAGCTTAAGGCCCCGGGGGGGCTCCGAGCAGTACTTC
CDR3 protein: CASSLRPRGGSEQYF
D gene: TRBD2
clone size: .
J gene: TRBJ2-7
V gene: TRBV7-8

CDR3 DNA: TGTGCCAGCAGCTTAGGGACTAGCGGGAGTCTCGTCGACGAGCAGTACTTC
CDR3 protein: CASSLGTSGSLVDEQYF
D gene: TRBD2
clone size: .
J gene: TRBJ2-7
V gene: TRBV7-9

CDR3 DNA: TGTGCCAGCAGTGGCACGTCTAATTCACCCCTCCACTTT
CDR3 protein: CASSGTSNSPLHF
D gene: .
clone size: .
J gene: TRBJ1-6
V gene: TRBV27

CDR3 DNA: TGTGCCAGTACCCCCGACAGGAGAAACACCGGGGAGCTGTTTTTT
CDR3 protein: CASTPDRRNTGELFF
D gene: .
clone size: .
J gene: TRBJ2-2
V gene: TRBV19

CDR3 DNA: TGCGCCAGCAGCCCCGGACCGGGAAACAATGAGCAGTTCTTC
CDR3 protein: CASSPGPGNNEQFF
D gene: .
clone size: .
J gene: TRBJ2-1
V gene: TRBV5-1

CDR3 DNA: TGCGCCAGCAGCCTAGGACTAGCGGGTACACAAGAGACCCAGTACTTC
CDR3 protein: CASSLGLAGTQETQYF
D gene: TRBD2
clone size: .
J gene: TRBJ2-5
V gene: TRBV5-1

CDR3 DNA: TGTGCCAGCAGCGCAGGGGGAGGCAAAAACATTCAGTACTTC
CDR3 protein: CASSAGGGKNIQYF
D gene: .
clone size: .
J gene: TRBJ2-4
V gene: TRBV9

CDR3 DNA: TGTGCCTGGAGTGTTTCGGGGGTAACCTACGAGCAGTACTTC
CDR3 protein: CAWSVSGVTYEQYF
D gene: .
clone size: few
J gene: TRBJ2-7
V gene: TRBV30

CDR3 DNA: TGTGCCAGCTCCCCCGCCGGGGAGTATGGCTACACCTTC
CDR3 protein: CASSPAGEYGYTF
D gene: .
clone size: .
J gene: TRBJ1-2
V gene: TRBV18

CDR3 DNA: TGCGCCAGCAGCCCCCTCTTCGACAGGGGAAAGGGCGAGCAGTACTTC
CDR3 protein: CASSPLFDRGKGEQYF
D gene: TRBD1
clone size: .
J gene: TRBJ2-7
V gene: TRBV5-1

CDR3 DNA: TGCGCCAGCAGCCAAATTAGCGCCACAGATACGCAGTATTTT
CDR3 protein: CASSQISATDTQYF
D gene: .
clone size: .
J gene: TRBJ2-3
V gene: TRBV4-3

CDR3 DNA: TGTTCCAGCAGCCTACAGATCCTAGCGCTGCTGACAGATACGCAGTATTTT
CDR3 protein: CSSSLQILALLTDTQYF
D gene: .
clone size: few
J gene: TRBJ2-3
V gene: TRBV7-9

CDR3 DNA: TGTGCTAGTGGTACGACAGGGTTGGATACGCAGTATTTT
CDR3 protein: CASGTTGLDTQYF
D gene: TRBD1
clone size: .
J gene: TRBJ2-3
V gene: TRBV12-5

CDR3 DNA: TGTGCCAGCAGCACCCGAACAGGGTCCCACGAGCAGTACTTC
CDR3 protein: CASSTRTGSHEQYF
D gene: .
clone size: .
J gene: TRBJ2-7
V gene: TRBV21-1

CDR3 DNA: TGTGCCAGCAGCCCCTCGGGGAATGAGCAGTTCTTC
CDR3 protein: CASSPSGNEQFF
D gene: .
clone size: few
J gene: TRBJ2-1
V gene: TRBV7-3

CDR3 DNA: TGTGCCAGTATACCGGACAGCCAGAACACTGAAGCTTTCTTT
CDR3 protein: CASIPDSQNTEAFF
D gene: .
clone size: few
J gene: TRBJ1-1
V gene: TRBV19

CDR3 DNA: TGTGCCAGTAGTCCCCAACTAGCGGGGATGGCAGATACGCAGTATTTT
CDR3 protein: CASSPQLAGMADTQYF
D gene: TRBD2
clone size: .
J gene: TRBJ2-3
V gene: TRBV19